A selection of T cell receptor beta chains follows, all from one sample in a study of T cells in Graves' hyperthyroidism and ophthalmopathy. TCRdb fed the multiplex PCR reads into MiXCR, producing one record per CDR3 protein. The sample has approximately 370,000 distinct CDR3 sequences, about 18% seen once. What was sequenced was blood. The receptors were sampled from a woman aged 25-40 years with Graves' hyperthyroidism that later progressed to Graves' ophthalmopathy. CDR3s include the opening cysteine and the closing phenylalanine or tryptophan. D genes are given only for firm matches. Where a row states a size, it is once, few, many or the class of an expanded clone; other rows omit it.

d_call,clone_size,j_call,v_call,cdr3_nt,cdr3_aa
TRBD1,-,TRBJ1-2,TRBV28,TGTGCCAGCAGTTTCGGGGACAGTGGCTACACCTTC,CASSFGDSGYTF
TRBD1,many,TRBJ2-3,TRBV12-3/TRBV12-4,TGTGCCAGCAGTTTAGGACAGGGGGAAAGTGGAGCAGATACGCAGTATTTT,CASSLGQGESGADTQYF
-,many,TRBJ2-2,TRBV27,TGTGCCAGCAGACTAGGGGGCGGGGAGCTGTTTTTT,CASRLGGGELFF
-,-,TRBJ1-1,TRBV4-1,TGCGCCAGCAGCCGTGGACACAACACTGAAGCTTTCTTT,CASSRGHNTEAFF
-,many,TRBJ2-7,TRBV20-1,TGCAGTGCTAGTAGTGCCCGGGATACCTCCTACGAGCAGTACTTC,CSASSARDTSYEQYF
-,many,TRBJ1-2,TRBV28,TGTGCCAGCAGAGTTATCGGTAGCGGGCGGAACTATGGCTACACCTTC,CASRVIGSGRNYGYTF
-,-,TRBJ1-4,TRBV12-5,TGTGCTAGTGGTTTGGTACTAGGAGCAACTAATGAAAAACTGTTTTTT,CASGLVLGATNEKLFF
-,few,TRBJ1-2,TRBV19,TGTGCCAGTAGTGTCGGGGTGTCCTATGGCTACACCTTC,CASSVGVSYGYTF
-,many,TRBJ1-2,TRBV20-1,TGCAGTGCTAGGAGTAGGGCGGGGAACTATGGCTACACCTTC,CSARSRAGNYGYTF
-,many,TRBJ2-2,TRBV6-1,TGTGCCAGCAGGGGCCTTAACACCGGGGAGCTGTTTTTT,CASRGLNTGELFF
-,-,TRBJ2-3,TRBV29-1,TGCAGCGTTGAGGGCGGACATTACACAGATACGCAGTATTTT,CSVEGGHYTDTQYF
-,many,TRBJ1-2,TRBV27,TGTGCCAGCAGTGCCAGGGAAGGGGACTATGGCTACACCTTC,CASSAREGDYGYTF
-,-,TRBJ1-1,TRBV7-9,TGTGCCAGCAGCTACCATAGATTGAACACTGAAGCTTTCTTT,CASSYHRLNTEAFF
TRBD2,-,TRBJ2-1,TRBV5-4,TGTGCCAGCAGCGAGAGCGGGAAGTTCTACAATGAGCAGTTCTTC,CASSESGKFYNEQFF
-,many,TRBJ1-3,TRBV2,TGTGCCAGCAGTGAAGCCGGGGCAGGGATGGTTGCGTATGGAAACACCATATATTTT,CASSEAGAGMVAYGNTIYF
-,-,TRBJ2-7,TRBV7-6,TGTGCCAGCAGCTTAATGGGTGGGCCCACCCAGTACGAGCAGTACTTC,CASSLMGGPTQYEQYF
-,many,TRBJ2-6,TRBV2,TGTGCCAGCAGTGATGCCAACGTCCTGACTTTC,CASSDANVLTF
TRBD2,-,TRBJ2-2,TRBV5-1,TGCGCCAGCAACCAAGGACTAGCGAGCACCGGGGAGCTGTTTTTT,CASNQGLASTGELFF
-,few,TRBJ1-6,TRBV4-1,TGCGCCAGCAGCCAAGCGTTTGGGACCCCAAGTTATAATTCACCCCTCCACTTT,CASSQAFGTPSYNSPLHF
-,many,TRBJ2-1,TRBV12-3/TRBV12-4,TGTGCCAGCAGTCAAGGCGGGGTATTTAACAATGAGCAGTTCTTC,CASSQGGVFNNEQFF
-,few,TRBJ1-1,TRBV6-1,TGTGCCAGCAGTGAGTCGGAGGACTCTGAAGCTTTCTTT,CASSESEDSEAFF
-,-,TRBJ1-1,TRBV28,TGTGCCAGCAGGCCCCATTGGAAGGGGCACACTGAAGCTTTCTTT,CASRPHWKGHTEAFF
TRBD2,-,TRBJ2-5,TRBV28,TGTGCCAGCAGTTTTTTCGGTTTTACTAGCGGGGAAATAGAGACCCAGTACTTC,CASSFFGFTSGEIETQYF
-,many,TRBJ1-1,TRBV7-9,TGTGCCAGCAGCTTACAGGGAGGCACTGAAGCTTTCTTT,CASSLQGGTEAFF
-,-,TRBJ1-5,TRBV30,TGTGCCTGGGGACAGCTTAGCAATCAGCCCCAGCATTTT,CAWGQLSNQPQHF
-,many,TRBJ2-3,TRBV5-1,TGCGCCAGCACCCCCCACCCGCAGGACCTACCTAGCACAGATACGCAGTATTTT,CASTPHPQDLPSTDTQYF
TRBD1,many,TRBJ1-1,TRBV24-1,TGTGCCACCAGTGATTCGACGACAGGGACGAACACTGAAGCTTTCTTT,CATSDSTTGTNTEAFF
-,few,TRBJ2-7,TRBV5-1,TGCGCCAGCAGCTTACCCCGGGACGGAAGCTCCTACGAGCAGTACTTC,CASSLPRDGSSYEQYF
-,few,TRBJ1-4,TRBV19,TGTGCCAGTAGTAGAAGACGGTCAACTAATGAAAAACTGTTTTTT,CASSRRRSTNEKLFF
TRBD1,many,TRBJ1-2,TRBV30,TGTGCCTGGAGCCCTGGACAGGCTAACTATGGCTACACCTTC,CAWSPGQANYGYTF
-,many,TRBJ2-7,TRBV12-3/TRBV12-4,TGTGCCAGCAGTATCGGACAGCCCTACGAGCAGTACTTC,CASSIGQPYEQYF